The 28 T cell receptor beta chains reported below all come from one sample, sequenced in a study of blood T cell repertoires in COVID-19. Profiled with immunoSEQ multiplex PCR; TCRdb holds only in-frame clones, not every one. The sample lists roughly 400,000 clones, about 88% occurring once. What was sequenced was PBMCs or T cells enriched from blood (not recorded which). These receptors were taken from a woman aged 18 to 35 who had been exposed to COVID-19.

V is TRBV24-1 and J is TRBJ2-5; 8 positions agree with TRBD2. Germline V gene lookup returns CDR1 KGHDR and CDR2 SFDVKD. With 1 base clipped from V and 1 base from J, the junction kept 7 bases outside the gene matches. This CDR3 spans 17 amino acids. This CDR3 reads CATSDFGSSGFQETQYF. CDR3 nucleotide sequence: TGTGCCACCAGTGATTTTGGGTCTAGCGGGTTCCAAGAGACCCAGTACTTC.

V gene TRBV6-5 combines with J gene TRBJ1-6; the D gene is possibly TRBD1 (5 bases). This CDR3 comprises 14 residues. V was shortened by 8 bases and J by 8 bases, with 16 bases between the two germline ends. The germline gives CDR1 MNHEY, CDR2 SVGAGI. The DNA of the CDR3 is TGTGCCAGCGCAGTGGGGGGTCGATATTCACCCCTCCACTTT. Amino acid sequence: CASAVGGRYSPLHF.

J is TRBJ1-1 and V is TRBV5-4, with D hard to call. This CDR3 comprises 13 residues. Trimming left V 4 bases short and J 0 bases short, with 7 bases between. Looked up from germline, CDR1 is SGHNT and CDR2 is YYREEE (reference sequence). CDR3 loop: CASSVGVNTEAFF. The CDR3 DNA follows: TGTGCCAGCAGCGTAGGAGTGAACACTGAAGCTTTCTTT.

Comments on this clone: Sequence at one end of the junction differs from germline and may be a read error. This chain connects TRBV19 to TRBJ1-1, with a possible D match to TRBD1 (5 bases). CDR3 length: 14 residues. CDR1 and CDR2 (germline): LNHDA, SQIVND (reference sequence). The CDR3 sequence is CASSITADTFEAFF. In nucleotides, the CDR3 is TGTGCCAGTAGTATAACCGCGGACACGTTTGAAGCTTTTTTT. The complete variable domain, with remaining parts taken from reference TRBV19 and TRBJ1-1, reads DGGITQSPKYLFRKEGQNVTLSCEQNLNHDAMYWYRQDPGQGLRLIYYSQIVNDFQKGDIAEGYSVSREKKESFPLTVTSAQKNPTAFYLCASSITADTFEAFFGQGTRLTVV.

The J gene is TRBJ1-2, the V gene TRBV10-3; D is unresolved. There are 13 residues in the CDR3. Between the trimmed V and J ends, which lost 2 bases and 0 bases, there was a span of 4 bases. CDR1 and CDR2 (germline): ENHRY, SYGVKD. The CDR3 spells CAISENTNYGYTF. CDR3 in DNA: TGTGCCATCAGTGAGAACACTAACTATGGCTACACCTTC.

The chain is built from TRBV5-1 and TRBJ2-5; 12 bases are shared with TRBD2. Looked up from germline, CDR1 is SGHRS and CDR2 is YFSETQ. CDR3 length equals 15 residues. With V trimmed by 4 bases and J by 4 bases, 5 bases remained unmatched. The CDR3 sequence is CASSSSTSGRETQYF. The CDR3 DNA reads as TGCGCCAGCAGCAGTTCGACTAGCGGGAGAGAGACCCAGTACTTC.

The genes are TRBV5-4 and TRBJ2-5; 13 bases map to TRBD2. Per germline, CDR1 SGHNT and CDR2 YYREEE (reference sequence). The CDR3 spans 19 residues. The V gene end was trimmed by 3 bases and the J gene end by 0 bases; junction bases not matched to a gene: 11. The CDR3 coding sequence is TGTGCCAGCAGCTCGGCCACGGGACTAGCGGGGAGGTACCAAGAGACCCAGTACTTC. Translation: CASSSATGLAGRYQETQYF. Variable domain in full (rest from reference TRBV5-4 and TRBJ2-5): ETGVTQSPTHLIKTRGQQVTLRCSSQSGHNTVSWYQQALGQGPQFIFQYYREEENGRGNFPPRFSGLQFPNYSSELNVNALELDDSALYLCASSSATGLAGRYQETQYFGPGTRLLVL.

The V gene is TRBV13, the J gene TRBJ2-2; 11 bases agree with TRBD2. Germline V CDR1 and CDR2: PRHDT, FYEKMQ (reference sequence). Unmatched junction bases numbered 6, after V lost 0 bases and J lost 0 bases. This CDR3 is built from 19 residues. The chain's CDR3 is CASSLGRLAGGSNTGELFF. DNA of the CDR3: TGTGCCAGCAGCTTAGGTCGTCTAGCGGGGGGTTCGAACACCGGGGAGCTGTTTTTT.

The rearrangement uses TRBV19 and TRBJ1-1; D is possibly TRBD1 (6 bases). Trimming removed 5 bases at V and 8 bases at J, with 12 bases between. Germline assignment: CDR1 LNHDA and CDR2 SQIVND (reference sequence). This CDR3 is built from 12 residues. The CDR3 loop reads CASSANRVEAFF. Written as DNA, the CDR3 is TGTGCCAGTAGTGCGAACAGGGTCGAAGCTTTCTTT.

This sequence joins TRBV7-2 and TRBJ1-5; no reliable D call. The V end was cut by 0 bases, the J end by 5 bases, with 5 bases between. This CDR3 has 13 residues. The V gene's germline CDR1 is SGHTA and CDR2 FQGNSA. CDR3 sequence (DNA): TGTGCCAGCAGCTTAGCCCCAGATCAGCCCCAGCATTTT. This codes for CASSLAPDQPQHF.

The chain is built from TRBV5-4 and TRBJ1-1; 9 positions agree with TRBD1. The V gene's germline CDR1 is SGHNT and CDR2 YYREEE (reference sequence). The V and J ends lost 7 bases and 4 bases, in that order; junction bases with no gene match: 11. CDR3 length equals 15 residues. CDR3 nucleotides: TGTGCCAGCGGACTCCCGACAGGGGGGAGCACTGAAGCTTTCTTT. Residues: CASGLPTGGSTEAFF.

The chain uses TRBV19 and TRBJ1-1; TRBD1 might be the D (5 bases). Deletions cut 9 bases from V and 6 bases from J, with 14 bases between. The CDR3 loop spans 12 amino acids. The germline V gene encodes CDR1 LNHDA and CDR2 SQIVND (reference sequence). CDR3 sequence (DNA): TGTGCCAGCCGGGGGGGTGTTGCTGAAGCTTTCTTT. This translates into CASRGGVAEAFF.

The chain employs TRBV7-8 and TRBJ2-2; 8 nucleotides agree with TRBD1. Germline CDR1 is SGHVS and CDR2 is FQNEAQ. With V trimmed by 5 bases and J by 5 bases, 4 bases remained unmatched. The CDR3 consists of 14 residues. The CDR3 bases are TGTGCCAGCAGCGACCGACAGGGGACCGGGGAGCTGTTTTTT. This codes for CASSDRQGTGELFF.

This chain joins TRBV19 and TRBJ1-1; TRBD1 aligns across 8 bases. The V and J ends lost 6 bases and 1 base, in that order; junction bases with no gene match: 4. Germline V CDR1 and CDR2: LNHDA, SQIVND (reference sequence). This CDR3 is 14 amino acids long. The CDR3 DNA reads as TGTGCCAGTAGACCCGACAGGGGGAACACTGAAGCTTTCTTT. Translating gives CASRPDRGNTEAFF. The full variable domain, completed using reference TRBV19 and TRBJ1-1, is DGGITQSPKYLFRKEGQNVTLSCEQNLNHDAMYWYRQDPGQGLRLIYYSQIVNDFQKGDIAEGYSVSREKKESFPLTVTSAQKNPTAFYLCASRPDRGNTEAFFGQGTRLTVV.

This clone was counted only a few times. The genes are TRBV18 and TRBJ2-5, with D perhaps matching TRBD2 (5 bases). This CDR3 is 14 amino acids long. Trimming took off 3 bases at V and 5 bases at J, with 13 bases between the two ends. Germline V CDR1 and CDR2: KGHSH, LQKENI. CDR3 nucleotides: TGTGCCAGCTCACCCCCGGCTAGCATGGAGACCCAGTACTTC. Its translation is CASSPPASMETQYF.

The count of this clone is one. The V gene is TRBV27, the J gene TRBJ1-5; TRBD1 agrees at 10 bases. This CDR3 comprises 16 residues. Germline CDR1 and CDR2: MNHEY and SMNVEV (reference sequence). Germline trimming cut 6 bases from V and 5 bases from J; bases unmatched to any gene: 10. The CDR3 sequence: CASRSTRQGADQPQHF. The DNA of the CDR3 is TGTGCCAGCAGATCGACCCGACAGGGGGCGGATCAGCCCCAGCATTTT.

The DNA for the CDR3 is TGTGCCAGCAGCCCCGGGGGGGCCGGCTACACCTTC. It yields the protein CASSPGGAGYTF. The chain couples TRBV12-3 or TRBV12-4 to TRBJ1-2; a possible D gene is TRBD1 (6 bases). The length of the CDR3 is 12 residues. V lost 6 bases, J lost 8 bases, and 13 bases lay in between.

The V gene is TRBV14, the J gene TRBJ2-1; weak D call: TRBD1 (6 bases). The V end was cut by 4 bases, the J end by 6 bases, with 19 bases between. The CDR3 totals 16 residues. Germline lookup yields CDR1 SGHDN and CDR2 FVKESK. The chain's CDR3 is CASSPRGRGNFNEQFF. As DNA, the CDR3 is TGTGCCAGCAGCCCGAGGGGCAGGGGTAATTTCAATGAGCAGTTCTTC.

J is TRBJ1-3 and V is TRBV7-2; D is unresolved. The germline V gene encodes CDR1 SGHTA and CDR2 FQGNSA. The V end lost 0 bases, the J end lost 3 bases, and 3 bases lay between the germline ends. The CDR3 has 13 residues. The CDR3 region is CASSLALGNTIYF. The CDR3 nucleotides are TGTGCCAGCAGCTTAGCCCTTGGAAACACCATATATTTT.

The chain employs TRBV4-2 and TRBJ2-1; 11 bases fit TRBD2. Trimming removed 3 bases from V and 4 bases from J; junction bases left unmatched: 11. From germline, CDR1 is LGHNA and CDR2 YNFKEQ. The length of the CDR3 is 18 residues. The CDR3 region has the DNA TGTGCCAGCAGCCAGGAAATGAGACTAGCGGGAATTTACAATGAGCAGTTCTTC. Its protein product is CASSQEMRLAGIYNEQFF.

This rearrangement joins TRBV28 to TRBJ1-5; 8 nucleotides line up with TRBD1. Germline lookup yields CDR1 MDHEN and CDR2 SYDVKM. Germline trimming cut 10 bases from V and 5 bases from J; bases unmatched to any gene: 7. This CDR3 spans 13 amino acids. The CDR3 DNA follows: TGTGCCACCCATGGACAGGGATATCAGCCCCAGCATTTT. This codes for CATHGQGYQPQHF.

In this sample, this clone turned up once. The chain has TRBV9 and TRBJ1-1; D might be TRBD1 (6 bases). The germline V gene has CDR1 SGDLS and CDR2 YYNGEE. The V end was cut by 0 bases, the J end by 4 bases, with 13 bases between. CDR3 length equals 15 residues. The CDR3 nucleotides are TGTGCCAGCAGCGTAGCACAGGGACGTACCACTGAAGCTTTCTTT. Residues: CASSVAQGRTTEAFF.

This clone was picked up one time. The chain employs TRBV4-2 and TRBJ1-2, with TRBD1 identical over 10 bases. The V gene end was trimmed by 2 bases and the J gene end by 4 bases; junction bases not matched to a gene: 13. The V gene's germline CDR1 is LGHNA and CDR2 YNFKEQ. This CDR3 spans 18 amino acids. CDR3 nucleotide sequence: TGTGCCAGCAGCCAACTCCCTTACGGGACAGGGGAAGCCTATGGCTACACCTTC. As protein: CASSQLPYGTGEAYGYTF.

This sequence joins TRBV20-1 and TRBJ1-6; D gene unclear. Trimming took off 3 bases at V and 10 bases at J, with 16 bases between the two ends. Germline CDR1 reads DFQATT; CDR2 reads SNEGSKA (reference sequence). CDR3 size: 14 residues. CDR3 sequence (DNA): TGCAGTGCTAGTCCCCCTCGGGAGAACTCACCCCTCCACTTT. It encodes CSASPPRENSPLHF.

The gene calls are TRBV7-3 and TRBJ1-5, with a tentative D call TRBD1 (5 bases). Looked up from germline, CDR1 is SGHTA and CDR2 is FQGTGA. The CDR3 is made up of 16 amino acids. Trimming cost V 3 bases and J 0 bases, with 12 bases left between them. CDR3 sequence (DNA): TGTGCCAGCAGCTTGGCCGGAGGGGCTAGCAATCAGCCCCAGCATTTT. Amino acids: CASSLAGGASNQPQHF. The whole variable domain, filled in from reference TRBV7-3 and TRBJ1-5, reads GAGVSQTPSNKVTEKGKYVELRCDPISGHTALYWYRQSLGQGPEFLIYFQGTGAADDSGLPNDRFFAVRPEGSVSTLKIQRTERGDSAVYLCASSLAGGASNQPQHFGDGTRLSIL.

The chain joins TRBV5-1 to TRBJ2-7, with 9 positions matching TRBD1. CDR1 is SGHRS, CDR2 YFSETQ, per germline. V trimming: 4 bases; J trimming: 7 bases; junction bases outside the gene matches: 9. The CDR3 sequence is 14 residues long. The CDR3 is CASSRTGTGREQYF. DNA for the CDR3: TGCGCCAGCAGCCGTACCGGGACAGGGAGGGAGCAGTACTTC. Complete variable domain (other parts from reference TRBV5-1 and TRBJ2-7): KAGVTQTPRYLIKTRGQQVTLSCSPISGHRSVSWYQQTPGQGLQFLFEYFSETQRNKGNFPGRFSGRQFSNSRSEMNVSTLELGDSALYLCASSRTGTGREQYFGPGTRLTVT.

The V and J genes are TRBV6-5 and TRBJ2-2; the match to TRBD2 covers 7 bases. Germline CDR1 MNHEY, CDR2 SVGAGI. This CDR3 has 14 amino acids. J lost 5 bases, V lost 7 bases, and 7 bases had no gene match. CDR3 loop: CASTLAWRTGELFF. For the CDR3, the DNA is TGTGCCAGCACACTAGCGTGGAGGACCGGGGAGCTGTTTTTT.

The V call is TRBV4-2, the J call TRBJ2-7, with 11 bases matching TRBD2. The CDR3 spans 18 residues. With 1 base clipped from V and 1 base from J, the junction kept 9 bases outside the gene matches. The V gene's germline CDR1 is LGHNA and CDR2 YNFKEQ. For the CDR3, the DNA is TGTGCCAGCAGCCAAGGACCCTTAGCGGGGGGGTCATCCTACGAGCAGTACTTC. Its protein product is CASSQGPLAGGSSYEQYF.